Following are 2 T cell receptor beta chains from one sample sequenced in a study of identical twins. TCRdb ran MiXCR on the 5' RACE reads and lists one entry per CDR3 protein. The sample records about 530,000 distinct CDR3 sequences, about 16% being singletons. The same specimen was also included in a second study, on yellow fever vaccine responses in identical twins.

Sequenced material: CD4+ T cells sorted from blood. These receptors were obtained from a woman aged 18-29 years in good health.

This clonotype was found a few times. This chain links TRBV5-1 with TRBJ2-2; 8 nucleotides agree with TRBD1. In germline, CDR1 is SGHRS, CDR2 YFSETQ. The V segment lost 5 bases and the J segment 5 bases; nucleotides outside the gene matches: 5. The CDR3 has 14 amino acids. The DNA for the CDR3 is TGCGCCAGCAGTGGACAGGGAGTTACCGGGGAGCTGTTTTTT. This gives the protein CASSGQGVTGELFF. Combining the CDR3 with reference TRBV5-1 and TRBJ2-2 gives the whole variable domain KAGVTQTPRYLIKTRGQQVTLSCSPISGHRSVSWYQQTPGQGLQFLFEYFSETQRNKGNFPGRFSGRQFSNSRSEMNVSTLELGDSALYLCASSGQGVTGELFFGEGSRLTVL.

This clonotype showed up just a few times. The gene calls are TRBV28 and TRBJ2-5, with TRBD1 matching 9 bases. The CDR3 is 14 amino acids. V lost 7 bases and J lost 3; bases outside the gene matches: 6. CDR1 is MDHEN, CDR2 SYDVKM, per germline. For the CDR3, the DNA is TGTGCCAGCACCCCGGACAGGGGAAAAGAGACCCAGTACTTC. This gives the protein CASTPDRGKETQYF.